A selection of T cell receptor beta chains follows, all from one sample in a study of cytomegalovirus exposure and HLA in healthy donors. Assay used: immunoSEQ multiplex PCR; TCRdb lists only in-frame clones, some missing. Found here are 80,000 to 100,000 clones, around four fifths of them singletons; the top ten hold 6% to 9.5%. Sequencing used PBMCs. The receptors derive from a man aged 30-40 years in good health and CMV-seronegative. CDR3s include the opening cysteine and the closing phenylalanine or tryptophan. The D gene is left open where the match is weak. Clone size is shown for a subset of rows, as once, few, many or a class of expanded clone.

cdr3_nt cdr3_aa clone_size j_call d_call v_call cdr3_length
TGTGCCAGCAGTTACGGGGGACAGGGTGACGAAAAACTGTTTTTT CASSYGGQGDEKLFF . TRBJ1-4 TRBD1 TRBV6-6 15
TGTGCCTGGACCAGACAGGGGATATACGAGCAGTACTTC CAWTRQGIYEQYF . TRBJ2-7 TRBD1 TRBV30 13
TGTGCCAGTAGTTCCCCCCCAGGGGGCTTCTATGGCTACACCTTC CASSSPPGGFYGYTF . TRBJ1-2 TRBD1 TRBV19 15
TGCGCCAGCAGCCAGGCTAGCGGGGGGGAAGGGGAGACCCAGTACTTC CASSQASGGEGETQYF once TRBJ2-5 TRBD2 TRBV4-1 16
TGTGCCAGCAGTCCATGGCCCAATGAAAAACTGTTTTTT CASSPWPNEKLFF . TRBJ1-4 . TRBV6-5 13
TGTGCCAGCAGTGAGACTAGCGGAACCTACAATGAGCAGTTCTTC CASSETSGTYNEQFF few TRBJ2-1 TRBD2 TRBV6-1 15
TGTGCCAGCAGCGTCGGGGGGAAGGGAGGCTACACCTTC CASSVGGKGGYTF . TRBJ1-2 . TRBV9 13
TGTGCCAGCAGCGAAGGGACTAGCGGGCTATACAATGAGCAGTTCTTC CASSEGTSGLYNEQFF . TRBJ2-1 TRBD2 TRBV7-9 16
TGCGCCAGCAGCTTGGCAGAGAACACTGAAGCTTTCTTT CASSLAENTEAFF . TRBJ1-1 . TRBV5-1 13
TGTGCCAGCAGCGGAGGGGGCAAGATATATTTT CASSGGGKIYF . TRBJ1-3 TRBD1 TRBV9 11
TGCGCCAGCAGCCGGATGGGCCGGGGTGGCTACACCTTC CASSRMGRGGYTF . TRBJ1-2 . TRBV5-1 13
TGCGCCAGCAGCCCTGGGGACAGGAGCAATGGCTACACCTTC CASSPGDRSNGYTF . TRBJ1-2 TRBD1 TRBV5-1 14
TGTGCCAGCAGCCCTCCGGGACAGGGAGCCGGGGAGCTGTTTTTT CASSPPGQGAGELFF . TRBJ2-2 TRBD1 TRBV5-4 15
TGCGCCAGCAGCTTGGACAGGGTGCGGGGCTACACCTTC CASSLDRVRGYTF . TRBJ1-2 . TRBV5-1 13
TGTGCCAGTAGAGCCGATCCTGGACAGGGCAGCAATCAGCCCCAGCATTTT CASRADPGQGSNQPQHF . TRBJ1-5 TRBD1 TRBV19 17
TGTGCCAGCAGTTTTAGGCTAGCGGGAGGTCAGCAGTTCTTC CASSFRLAGGQQFF . TRBJ2-1 TRBD2 TRBV27 14
TGCAGTGCTAGTTATCGAGGGACAGCACTTTTT CSASYRGTALF . TRBJ1-4 TRBD1 TRBV20-1 11
TGTGCCAGCAGTTACACAGGGTACGAGCAGTTCTTC CASSYTGYEQFF . TRBJ2-1 . TRBV2 12
TGTGCCAGCAGCTCCCGGAGTCCCAGGGCAGGGGACTCCTACGAGCAGTACTTC CASSSRSPRAGDSYEQYF . TRBJ2-7 . TRBV11-2 18
TGTGCCTGGAGCCGGGGGGGCCAGGAGACCGGGGAGCTGTTTTTT CAWSRGGQETGELFF . TRBJ2-2 TRBD2 TRBV30 15
TGTGCCAGCAGTGAGCAACAGGGGGCTGGCTACACCTTC CASSEQQGAGYTF . TRBJ1-2 TRBD1 TRBV6-4 13
TGTGCCAGCAGCTTAGGCAACACCCCGGGTCAGCCCCAGCATTTT CASSLGNTPGQPQHF once TRBJ1-5 . TRBV7-2 15
TGTGCCAGCAGTTGGGCCTCTTTCTCCTACGAGCAGTACTTC CASSWASFSYEQYF few TRBJ2-7 . TRBV27 14
TGTGCCTGGGCGGCAGCGGCTAATGAAAAACTGTTTTTT CAWAAAANEKLFF . TRBJ1-4 . TRBV30 13